Below, one TCR beta chain is given with its context. Its antigen is unknown. The data stem from a study of identical twins. Study findings and constraints: Among out-of-frame alpha sequences shared by twins, low generation probability occurred in excess.

Using its own MiXCR run on the 5' RACE reads, TCRdb lists one record per CDR3 protein. This sample yields some 1,700,000 distinct CDR3 sequences, of which less than 40% are seen a single time; approximately 0.25% belongs to the top ten. The J segment lost 3 bases and the V segment lost 3 bases, leaving 8 bases of the junction unmatched. Germline V CDR1 and CDR2: DFQATT, SNEGSKA (reference sequence). CDR3 length: 14 residues. Healthy Caucasians provided all donations. The genes are TRBV20-1 and TRBJ2-7; 7 positions match TRBD1. The material sequenced was cord blood. The TCR comes from a newborn girl in good health. The CDR3 here is CSASRRNRGYEQYF. CDR3 nucleotide sequence: TGCAGTGCTAGTCGTAGGAACAGGGGCTACGAGCAGTACTTC.